The source of this T cell receptor (beta chain) is a study of blood T cell repertoires in COVID-19 (dated by TCRdb to the early 2020s). Looking at the study overall: Collaborator samples came from the United States, Italy and Spain and covered acute and convalescent phases of COVID-19. The material from the prospective study consisted of cDNA or gDNA derived from T cells, B-cell-depleted T cells, or PBMCs. The dataset comprised deeply sampled blood TCRbeta repertoires from subjects exposed to, actively infected with, or recovered from COVID-19. A freely available public database, intended as a resource for researchers studying the immune response to SARS-CoV-2, is where the repertoires were released. The samples were drawn from the first 160 participants of the ongoing ImmuneRACE study and from 1,254 subjects provided by 6 global collaborators. Nearly every sample came with metadata listing a de-identified subject ID, COVID-19 status, age in years and sex. Where HLA class I and class II types were available, the types were taken from metadata supplied by the sample provider, not from assay-based typing. Paper-wide results and their limitations: How much clinical and demographic metadata was included differed by source and by participant, and the metadata was provided uncurated.

Each collaborating institution followed its own protocols to collect whole blood in K2EDTA tubes. For TCRbeta analysis, collaborator samples were shipped as frozen whole blood, as isolated PBMCs, or as DNA extracted from either sample type. Trimming takes 1 base off V and 4 bases off J; junction bases not matched to a gene: 5. According to the germline V gene, CDR1 reads SGHTA and CDR2 reads FQGTGA. The CDR3 contains 15 residues, cysteine and phenylalanine counted. The sequence is cut down to CDR3 DNA, 45 bases in frame from base 1. Comments on this clone: Its antigen is currently not known. Qualities for individual bases were not recorded, and no much larger clone is one base off.

The immunoSEQ Assay, a bias-controlled multiplex PCR, was used to amplify TCRbeta CDR3 regions from genomic DNA. The authors processed their data as follows. Within the assay, amplification of reference gene primers was used to estimate how many nucleated cells each sample contained. To quantify the absolute abundance of each unique TCRbeta CDR3 rearrangement, sequence reads were collapsed and filtered. For each sample, productive Simpson clonality was calculated as the square root of Simpson's diversity index over productive rearrangements. TCRdb re-hosts the immuneACCESS table, in-frame sequences only. Its copies lack some clones; in the studies checked, an unresolved V gene accounts for under half of them, and the cause for the rest is not known. For V, J and clone size, that table is used; D and trimming come from the DNA. The sample table lists roughly 100,000 clones, approximately 84% of them with a count of one. The biggest ten clones account for around 9.5% of the sample.

The V and J segments used are TRBV7-3 and TRBJ1-1; 8 of the junction bases match TRBD1. The sample was peripheral blood. The TCR comes from a man between 35 and 55 years old with active or convalescent COVID-19. In nucleotides, the sequence is TGTGCCAGCAGCTTAAAGGGGACAGGTTCCACTGAAGCTTTCTTT. It translates to CASSLKGTGSTEAFF.